One sample yielded the 30 T cell receptor beta chains listed below, sequenced in a study of blood T cells in healthy people across ages. The authors ran a second PCR of 7 to 11 cycles using a sample-barcoded 5' primer and a J-beta primer mix. TCRdb itself ran the 5' RACE reads through MiXCR, one entry per CDR3 protein. The sample lists some 640,000 distinct CDR3 sequences, over 45% occurring once. The source material was blood. The receptors were sampled from a woman aged 55-70 years in good health.

The chain couples TRBV24-1 to TRBJ2-3; TRBD2 agrees at 7 bases. Germline V CDR1 and CDR2: KGHDR, SFDVKD. Unmatched junction bases numbered 6, after V lost 7 bases and J lost 0 bases. There are 15 residues in the CDR3. In DNA form, the CDR3 reads TGTGCCACCAGAGCCCCTAGCGGAAGCACAGATACGCAGTATTTT. Translating gives CATRAPSGSTDTQYF.

The genes are TRBV20-1 and TRBJ2-6; D may be TRBD2 (7 bases). Per the germline V gene, CDR1 is DFQATT and CDR2 is SNEGSKA (reference sequence). V shed 8 bases and J shed 2 bases, with 19 bases lying between them. This CDR3 is built from 16 residues. The CDR3 loop reads CSTILRRGPGANVLTF. DNA for the CDR3: TGCAGTACTATCTTGCGGCGGGGGCCTGGGGCCAACGTCCTGACTTTC.

DNA for the CDR3: TGCAGTGTGAGGGGCAGAGGCTACGAGCAGTACTTC. It specifies CSVRGRGYEQYF. This chain uses TRBV20-1 with TRBJ2-7; TRBD1 or TRBD2 may be the D gene (5 bases each). V was trimmed by 7 bases and J by 3 bases, leaving 13 bases between them. The V gene's germline CDR1 is DFQATT and CDR2 SNEGSKA (reference sequence). This CDR3 comprises 12 residues.

The chain links TRBV6-6 to TRBJ2-5; weak D call: TRBD2 (6 bases). CDR1 is MNHNY, CDR2 SVGAGI, per germline (reference sequence). V was shortened by 4 bases and J by 1 base, with 13 bases between the two germline ends. The CDR3 consists of 15 residues. CDR3 coding DNA: TGTGCCAGCAGTTCCGTGGGGGGAGGCCAAGAGACCCAGTACTTC. Its protein product is CASSSVGGGQETQYF.

J is TRBJ2-1 and V is TRBV4-3; D might be TRBD2 (5 bases). Per the germline V gene, CDR1 is LGHNA and CDR2 is YSLEER. The V end lost 6 bases, the J end lost 8 bases, and 11 bases lay between the germline ends. This CDR3 has 12 amino acids. CDR3 loop: CASSRGRDEQFF. The CDR3 DNA follows: TGCGCCAGCAGTCGGGGTCGCGATGAGCAGTTCTTC.

J is TRBJ2-7 and V is TRBV4-3; 9 bases are shared with TRBD2. CDR1 and CDR2 (germline): LGHNA, YSLEER. The junction had 2 bases not matched to a gene; V was cut back by 0 bases and J by 2 bases. This CDR3 region has 15 residues. This CDR3 reads CASSQDAGGTYEQYF. In DNA form, the CDR3 reads TGCGCCAGCAGCCAAGATGCGGGAGGGACCTACGAGCAGTACTTC.

The V call is TRBV7-2, the J call TRBJ2-7; 7 positions match TRBD1. The J segment lost 7 bases and the V segment lost 3 bases, leaving 12 bases of the junction unmatched. The CDR3 contains 15 residues. The germline V gene encodes CDR1 SGHTA and CDR2 FQGNSA. The CDR3: CASSFPGGVVNEQYF. The CDR3, as DNA: TGTGCCAGCAGCTTCCCAGGGGGAGTGGTGAATGAGCAGTACTTC.

This CDR3 reads CASRAFFGDEQYF. CDR3 DNA sequence: TGTGCCAGCAGGGCTTTCTTCGGGGACGAGCAGTACTTC. The rearrangement links TRBV6-5 to TRBJ2-7; the D gene is possibly TRBD2 (5 bases). CDR3 size: 13 residues. Trimming stripped 6 bases from V and 5 bases from J, with 14 bases between. Germline CDR1 is MNHEY and CDR2 is SVGAGI.

This rearrangement joins TRBV9 to TRBJ2-1; 9 nucleotides align to TRBD2. Germline V gives CDR1 SGDLS, CDR2 YYNGEE. This CDR3 region has 15 residues. The V segment lost 3 bases and the J segment 4 bases; nucleotides outside the gene matches: 5. In nucleotides, the CDR3 is TGTGCCAGCAGCGGATCGGGACTAGCTTACAATGAGCAGTTCTTC. It codes for CASSGSGLAYNEQFF.

This clonotype turned up a few times. CDR3: CASSLIDSYADTQYF. CDR3 DNA sequence: TGTGCCAGCAGTTTAATCGACAGTTACGCAGATACGCAGTATTTT. The rearrangement joins TRBV28 to TRBJ2-3, with D maybe TRBD1 (5 bases). Per the germline V gene, CDR1 is MDHEN and CDR2 is SYDVKM. There are 15 residues in the CDR3. V was clipped by 2 bases and J by 4 bases, with 13 bases between them.

The CDR3 here is CASSLGQPEDTQYF. The CDR3 DNA reads as TGTGCCAGCAGCTTGGGACAGCCGGAGGATACGCAGTATTTT. The chain recombines TRBV5-6 with TRBJ2-3; maybe TRBD1 (5 bases). Germline CDR1 and CDR2: SGHDT and YYEEEE. The CDR3 loop spans 14 amino acids. V was shortened by 0 bases and J by 6 bases, with 11 bases between the two germline ends.

This clonotype was detected a few times. The chain carries TRBV27 and TRBJ2-1; TRBD1 is a possible D gene (5 bases). Trimming took off 2 bases at V and 0 bases at J, with 11 bases between the two ends. This CDR3 region has 16 residues. CDR1 and CDR2 from the germline V gene are MNHEY and SMNVEV (reference sequence). CDR3 bases: TGTGCCAGCAGTTTAACCACAGGTATCTCCTACAATGAGCAGTTCTTC. It specifies CASSLTTGISYNEQFF.

This clonotype was picked up many times. V gene TRBV12-3 or TRBV12-4 combines with J gene TRBJ2-4; D uncertain. V was cut by 5 bases and J by 2 bases, with 4 bases left in between. This CDR3 contains 12 residues. The CDR3: CASSGSKNIQYF. CDR3 DNA sequence: TGTGCCAGCAGTGGATCCAAAAACATTCAGTACTTC.

This chain joins TRBV20-1 and TRBJ2-5, with 8 bases identical to TRBD1. The end of the DNA aligns better with TRBJ2-7, so the J call may be wrong. CDR1 is DFQATT, CDR2 SNEGSKA, per germline (reference sequence). The CDR3 loop spans 14 amino acids. The CDR3 is CSARLPGQGGEQYF. In DNA form, the CDR3 reads TGCAGTGCTAGGCTCCCTGGACAGGGAGGCGAGCAGTACTTC.

The chain joins TRBV28 to TRBJ2-3; D is ambiguous. Per germline, CDR1 MDHEN and CDR2 SYDVKM. V was cut by 1 base and J by 6 bases, with 8 bases left in between. This CDR3 contains 13 residues. The CDR3 region is CASSLLAADTQYF. In DNA form, the CDR3 reads TGTGCCAGCAGTTTATTAGCAGCCGATACGCAGTATTTT. Variable domain in full (rest from reference TRBV28 and TRBJ2-3): DVKVTQSSRYLVKRTGEKVFLECVQDMDHENMFWYRQDPGLGLRLIYFSYDVKMKEKGDIPEGYSVSREKKERFSLILESASTNQTSMYLCASSLLAADTQYFGPGTRLTVL.

The rearrangement uses TRBV6-5 and TRBJ2-1; D may be TRBD1 or TRBD2 (5 bases each). Trimming removed 2 bases from V and 8 bases from J, with 19 bases in between. The germline V gene encodes CDR1 MNHEY and CDR2 SVGAGI. The CDR3 runs to 16 residues. CDR3 DNA sequence: TGTGCCAGCAGTTACGGGGGTTCATCGGGATCCGATGAGCAGTTCTTC. It is translated as CASSYGGSSGSDEQFF.

This clonotype was detected only a few times. The gene calls are TRBV4-3 and TRBJ2-3; TRBD1 matches 10 bases. CDR1 is LGHNA and CDR2 is YSLEER in the germline V gene. V lost 4 bases, J lost 3 bases, and 4 bases stayed unmatched. This CDR3 comprises 15 residues. CDR3: CASSLGQGETDTQYF. The CDR3 region has the DNA TGCGCCAGCAGCCTCGGACAGGGGGAGACAGATACGCAGTATTTT.

Here the CDR3 reads CASRVLRDRPQQPQHF. Here the CDR3 DNA reads TGTGCCAGCAGGGTCCTCCGGGACAGGCCCCAACAGCCCCAGCATTTT. The chain carries TRBV6-1 and TRBJ1-5; TRBD1 matches 8 bases. This CDR3 contains 16 residues. Unmatched junction bases numbered 14, after V lost 6 bases and J lost 7 bases. Germline V gene lookup returns CDR1 MNHNS and CDR2 SASEGT.

The rearrangement links TRBV11-2 to TRBJ1-1; D gene uncertain. From germline, CDR1 is SGHAT and CDR2 FQNNGV. CDR3 size: 17 residues. Trimming cost V 1 base and J 5 bases, with 20 bases left between them. DNA for the CDR3: TGTGCCAGCAGCTTAGGCCACTCCAGCTGGGCGGAAACTGAAGCTTTCTTT. It is translated as CASSLGHSSWAETEAFF.

This clonotype came up a few times. This sequence joins TRBV6-2 or TRBV6-3 and TRBJ2-3; 10 bases fit TRBD2. The CDR3 has 21 residues. Losses at the gene ends were 0 bases for V and 1 base for J; bases not matched to a gene: 16. Germline assignment: CDR1 MNHEY and CDR2 SVGEGT. CDR3 sequence (DNA): TGTGCCAGCAGTTACTCGATAATCCAGCGGGAGGGCCTTGGTGGCACAGATACGCAGTATTTT. This sequence encodes CASSYSIIQREGLGGTDTQYF.

V and J are TRBV4-2 and TRBJ2-7, with no clear D. This CDR3 comprises 15 residues. The germline gives CDR1 LGHNA, CDR2 YNFKEQ. Trimming removed 1 base from V and 2 bases from J, with 12 bases in between. CDR3 sequence (DNA): TGTGCCAGCAGCCAAGGTGGCAGTATCCCCTACGAGCAGTACTTC. The encoded protein is CASSQGGSIPYEQYF.

The rearrangement uses TRBV4-2 and TRBJ2-7; 7 nucleotides agree with TRBD1. The CDR3 sequence is 15 residues long. Germline CDR1 and CDR2: LGHNA and YNFKEQ. Germline trimming cut 4 bases from V and 2 bases from J; bases unmatched to any gene: 8. The CDR3 protein is CASSPTTGQTYEQYF. CDR3 DNA: TGTGCCAGCAGCCCGACCACGGGACAGACCTACGAGCAGTACTTC.

This clonotype was seen once. The CDR3 region has the DNA TGCAGTGCTCGGGGAGACGAGCAGTACTTC. Protein: CSARGDEQYF. The rearrangement uses TRBV20-1 and TRBJ2-7, with D tentatively TRBD2 (5 bases). Trimming pared 5 bases from V and 5 bases from J, leaving 7 bases between. Germline V gene sequence: CDR1 DFQATT, CDR2 SNEGSKA (reference sequence). The CDR3 covers 10 residues.

The sample holds many counts of this clonotype. The J gene is TRBJ2-2, the V gene TRBV20-1; D remains unclear. V dropped 2 bases and J dropped 6 bases, with 7 bases sitting between them. Germline CDR1 reads DFQATT; CDR2 reads SNEGSKA (reference sequence). The CDR3 runs to 12 residues. DNA for the CDR3: TGCAGTGCTAGAATGGGCGCCGGGGAGCTGTTTTTT. Protein sequence: CSARMGAGELFF.

This clonotype occurred a few times. J is TRBJ2-1 and V is TRBV7-3; D gene uncertain. V lost 5 bases, J lost 7 bases, and 15 bases lay in between. Germline lookup yields CDR1 SGHTA and CDR2 FQGTGA. The CDR3 has 14 residues. The CDR3 loop is CASSPRMDRNEQFF. CDR3 coding DNA: TGTGCCAGCAGCCCCCGCATGGATCGGAATGAGCAGTTCTTC.

The chain joins TRBV6-6 to TRBJ2-1, with 8 positions matching TRBD2. Looked up from germline, CDR1 is MNHNY and CDR2 is SVGAGI (reference sequence). Trimming took 0 bases from V and 12 from J; bases not matched to a gene: 13. This CDR3 is built from 16 residues. CDR3 residues: CASSYSAGGTGSGQFF. The CDR3 region has the DNA TGTGCCAGCAGTTACTCGGCGGGAGGTACAGGATCGGGGCAGTTCTTC.

This clonotype was counted a few times. This sequence joins TRBV10-3 and TRBJ2-1; 9 bases align to TRBD1. The ends lost 7 bases at V and 9 bases at J; junction bases unmatched: 10. Germline V lookup: CDR1 ENHRY, CDR2 SYGVKD. This CDR3 is built from 14 residues. CDR3 protein: CAINTGTGTFEQFF. DNA for the CDR3: TGTGCCATCAATACCGGGACAGGGACCTTTGAGCAGTTCTTC.

This clonotype was seen more than once but under ten times. The V gene is TRBV5-1, the J gene TRBJ2-3, with D possibly matching TRBD2 (5 bases). Trimming removed 2 bases at V and 0 bases at J, with 10 bases between. Germline V gene sequence: CDR1 SGHRS, CDR2 YFSETQ. The CDR3 runs 15 residues. The CDR3 region is CASSFGGRSTDTQYF. As DNA, the CDR3 is TGCGCCAGCAGCTTTGGAGGCAGAAGCACAGATACGCAGTATTTT.

The chain is built from TRBV10-3 and TRBJ2-1, with TRBD2 matching 9 bases. Per germline, CDR1 ENHRY and CDR2 SYGVKD. The CDR3 loop spans 15 amino acids. The junction had 7 bases not matched to a gene; V was cut back by 7 bases and J by 3 bases. The CDR3 region is CAIMTSTSGYNEQFF. The CDR3 DNA reads as TGTGCCATCATGACCTCGACTAGCGGCTACAATGAGCAGTTCTTC.

This rearrangement joins TRBV5-1 to TRBJ1-1; 9 bases are a match to TRBD1. The CDR3 runs 13 residues. Germline loops: CDR1 SGHRS, CDR2 YFSETQ. Trimming cost V 0 bases and J 9 bases; bases outside gene matches: 3. The CDR3 region has the DNA TGCGCCAGCAGCTTGGACAGGGGGCGGAAAGCTTTCTTT. Its protein product is CASSLDRGRKAFF.